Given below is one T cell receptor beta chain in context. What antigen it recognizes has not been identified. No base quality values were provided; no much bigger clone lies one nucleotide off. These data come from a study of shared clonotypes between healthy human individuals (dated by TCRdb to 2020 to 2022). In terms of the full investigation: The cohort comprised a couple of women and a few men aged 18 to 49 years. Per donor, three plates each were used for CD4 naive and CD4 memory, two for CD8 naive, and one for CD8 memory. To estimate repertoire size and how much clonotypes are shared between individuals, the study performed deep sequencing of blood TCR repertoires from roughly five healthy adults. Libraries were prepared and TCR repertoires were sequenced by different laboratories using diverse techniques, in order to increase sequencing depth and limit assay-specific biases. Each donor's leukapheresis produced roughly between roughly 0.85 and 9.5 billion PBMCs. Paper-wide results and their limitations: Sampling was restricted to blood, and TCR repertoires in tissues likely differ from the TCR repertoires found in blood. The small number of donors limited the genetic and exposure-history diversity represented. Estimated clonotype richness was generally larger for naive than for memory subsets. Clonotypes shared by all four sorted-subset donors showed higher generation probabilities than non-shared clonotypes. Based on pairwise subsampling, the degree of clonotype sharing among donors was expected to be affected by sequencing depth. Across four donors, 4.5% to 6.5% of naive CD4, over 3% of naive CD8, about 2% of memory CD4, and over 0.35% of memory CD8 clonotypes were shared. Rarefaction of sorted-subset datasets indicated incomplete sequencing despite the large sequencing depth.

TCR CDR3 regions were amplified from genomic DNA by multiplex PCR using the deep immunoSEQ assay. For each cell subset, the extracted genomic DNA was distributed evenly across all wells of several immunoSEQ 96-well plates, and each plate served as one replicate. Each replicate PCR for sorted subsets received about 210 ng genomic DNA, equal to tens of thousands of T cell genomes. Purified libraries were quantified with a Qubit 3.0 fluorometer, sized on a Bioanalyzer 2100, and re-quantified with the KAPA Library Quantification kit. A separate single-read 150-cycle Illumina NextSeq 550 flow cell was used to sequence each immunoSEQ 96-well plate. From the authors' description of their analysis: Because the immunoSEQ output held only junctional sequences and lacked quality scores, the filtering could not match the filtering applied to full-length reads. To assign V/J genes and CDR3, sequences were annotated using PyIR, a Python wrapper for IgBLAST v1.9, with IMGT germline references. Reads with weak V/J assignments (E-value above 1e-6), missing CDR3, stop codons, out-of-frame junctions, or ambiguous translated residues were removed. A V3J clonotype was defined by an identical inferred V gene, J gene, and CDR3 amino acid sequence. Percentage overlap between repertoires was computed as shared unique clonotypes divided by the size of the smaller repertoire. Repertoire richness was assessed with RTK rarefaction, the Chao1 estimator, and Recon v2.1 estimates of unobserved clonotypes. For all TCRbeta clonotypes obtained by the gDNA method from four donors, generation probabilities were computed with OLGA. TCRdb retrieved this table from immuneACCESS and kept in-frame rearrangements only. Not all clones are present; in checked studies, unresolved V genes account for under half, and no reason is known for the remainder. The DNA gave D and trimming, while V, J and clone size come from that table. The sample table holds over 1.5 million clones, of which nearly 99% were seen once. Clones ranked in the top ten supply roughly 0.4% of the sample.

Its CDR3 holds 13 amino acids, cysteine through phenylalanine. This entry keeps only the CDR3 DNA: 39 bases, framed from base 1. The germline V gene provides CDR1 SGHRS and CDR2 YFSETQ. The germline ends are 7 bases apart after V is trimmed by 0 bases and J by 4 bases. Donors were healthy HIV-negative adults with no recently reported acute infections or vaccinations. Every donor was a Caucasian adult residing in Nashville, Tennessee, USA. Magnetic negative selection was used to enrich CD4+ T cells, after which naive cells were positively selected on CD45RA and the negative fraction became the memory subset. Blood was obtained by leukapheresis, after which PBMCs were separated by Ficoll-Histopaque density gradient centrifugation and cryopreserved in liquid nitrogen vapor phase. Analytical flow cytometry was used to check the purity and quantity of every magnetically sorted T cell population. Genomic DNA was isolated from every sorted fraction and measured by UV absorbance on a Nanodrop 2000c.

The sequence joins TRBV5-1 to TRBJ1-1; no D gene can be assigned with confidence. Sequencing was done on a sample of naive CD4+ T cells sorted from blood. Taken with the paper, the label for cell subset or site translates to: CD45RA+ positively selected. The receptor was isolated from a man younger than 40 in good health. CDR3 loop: CASSLAAFTEAFF. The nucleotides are TGCGCCAGCAGCTTGGCCGCATTCACTGAAGCTTTCTTT.